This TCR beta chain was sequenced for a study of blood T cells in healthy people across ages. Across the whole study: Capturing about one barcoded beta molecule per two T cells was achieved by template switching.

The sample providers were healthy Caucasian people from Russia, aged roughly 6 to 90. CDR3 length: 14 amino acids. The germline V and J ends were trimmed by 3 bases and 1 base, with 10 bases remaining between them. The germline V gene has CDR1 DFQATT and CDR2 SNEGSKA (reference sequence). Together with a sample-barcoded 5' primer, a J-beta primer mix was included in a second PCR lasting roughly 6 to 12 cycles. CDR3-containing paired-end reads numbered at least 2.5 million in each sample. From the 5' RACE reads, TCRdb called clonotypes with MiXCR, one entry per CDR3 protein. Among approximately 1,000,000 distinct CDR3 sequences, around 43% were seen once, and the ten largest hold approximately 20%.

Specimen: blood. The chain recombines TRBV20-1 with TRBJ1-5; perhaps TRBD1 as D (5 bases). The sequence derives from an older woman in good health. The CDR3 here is CSARLGESNQPQHF. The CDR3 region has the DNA TGCAGTGCTAGGCTGGGGGAAAGCAATCAGCCCCAGCATTTT.